A single sample gave rise to the 29 T cell receptor beta chains below, sequenced in a study of CD8+ T cells in alopecia areata. Extraction and reverse transcription of RNA yielded cDNA as the sequencing template. Generated by immunoSEQ multiplex PCR, the TCRdb table keeps only in-frame clones and is missing some. The sample holds 130,000 or so clones, about 50% seen once. This sample comprised CD8+ T cells sorted from blood, obtained at week 0. Receptors originate from a human donor with alopecia areata.

This clone was recorded a few times. The chain links TRBV23-1 to TRBJ2-5; 11 positions agree with TRBD2. TRBV23-1 is known as an ORF, though its function is uncertain. CDR3 length equals 17 residues. The trim removed 1 base at V and 2 bases at J, leaving 6 bases unmatched. CDR3 loop: CASSQFKSSGGQETQYF. DNA for the CDR3: TGCGCCAGCAGTCAATTCAAGTCTAGCGGGGGGCAAGAGACCCAGTACTTC.

This sequence joins TRBV30 and TRBJ1-2; 8 bases line up with TRBD1. This CDR3 comprises 15 residues. The J segment lost 5 bases and the V segment lost 3 bases, leaving 11 bases of the junction unmatched. CDR1 and CDR2 (germline): GTSNPN, SVGIG (reference sequence). The DNA of the CDR3 is TGTGCCTGGAGCGATTCTCGGACAGGGTGGTATGGCTACACCTTC. It encodes CAWSDSRTGWYGYTF. The whole variable domain, remainder taken from reference TRBV30 and TRBJ1-2, is SQTIHQWPATLVQPVGSPLSLECTVEGTSNPNLYWYRQAAGRGLQLLFYSVGIGQISSEVPQNLSASRPQDRQFILSSKKLLLSDSGFYLCAWSDSRTGWYGYTFGSGTRLTVV.

The genes are TRBV30 and TRBJ1-1; D ambiguous. Trimming stripped 0 bases from V and 3 bases from J, with 11 bases between. Germline-derived CDR1 and CDR2 are GTSNPN and SVGIG (reference sequence). The CDR3 is 14 residues long. CDR3 DNA: TGTGCCTGGAGTGTAGAGGAAGCGGACACTGAAGCTTTCTTT. It specifies CAWSVEEADTEAFF.

The rearrangement links TRBV13 to TRBJ1-1; D might be TRBD1 (5 bases). V lost 5 bases and J lost 1, with 11 bases in between. Germline CDR1 is PRHDT and CDR2 is FYEKMQ (reference sequence). The CDR3 is 14 amino acids. The CDR3 sequence is CASSAQGWNTEAFF. The CDR3, as DNA: TGTGCCAGCAGCGCGCAGGGATGGAACACTGAAGCTTTCTTT. Full variable domain (outside the CDR3, taken from reference TRBV13 and TRBJ1-1): AAGVIQSPRHLIKEKRETATLKCYPIPRHDTVYWYQQGPGQDPQFLISFYEKMQSDKGSIPDRFSAQQFSDYHSELNMSSLELGDSALYFCASSAQGWNTEAFFGQGTRLTVV.

The gene calls are TRBV5-6 and TRBJ1-1; D not resolved. V was trimmed by 5 bases and J by 1 base, leaving 9 bases between them. This CDR3 region has 13 residues. Germline V gene sequence: CDR1 SGHDT, CDR2 YYEEEE. The CDR3 reads CASSRIPNTEAFF. DNA of the CDR3: TGTGCCAGCAGTCGTATTCCGAACACTGAAGCTTTCTTT.

This clone was picked up one time. V and J are TRBV25-1 and TRBJ2-1, with 10 bases matching TRBD2. V shed 5 bases, J shed 9 bases, and the junction held 7 bases outside the gene matches. This CDR3 has 14 amino acids. CDR1 and CDR2 (germline): MGHDK, SYGVNS. Here the CDR3 DNA reads TGTGCCAGCAGTCTCAGCGGGGGGGGATCTGAGCAGTTCTTC. Its protein is CASSLSGGGSEQFF.

The chain has TRBV30 and TRBJ1-5; TRBD1 might be the D (5 bases). CDR3 size: 14 residues. Germline CDR1 is GTSNPN and CDR2 is SVGIG (reference sequence). The ends were cut back, 0 bases at V and 7 bases at J, with 13 bases in the middle. In DNA, the CDR3 is TGTGCCTGGAGTGTGGAAGGGACCAGCCAGCCCCAGCATTTT. Translation gives CAWSVEGTSQPQHF.

This clone has a handful of counts. The rearrangement uses TRBV4-1 and TRBJ1-5; the D gene is possibly TRBD1 (6 bases). The CDR3 loop spans 15 amino acids. V gave up 1 base and J gave up 6 bases, with 13 bases separating them. CDR1 and CDR2 from the germline V gene are MGHRA and YSYEKL. The CDR3 DNA follows: TGCGCCAGCAGCCAAGTTACGGGGGCGGGTCAGCCCCAGCATTTT. It is translated as CASSQVTGAGQPQHF.

The sample holds a few counts of this clone. The chain uses TRBV4-1 and TRBJ2-3; 7 nucleotides match TRBD2. The V gene's germline CDR1 is MGHRA and CDR2 YSYEKL. V shed 3 bases, J shed 0 bases, and the junction held 3 bases outside the gene matches. The length of the CDR3 is 15 residues. The DNA of the CDR3 is TGCGCCAGCAGCCAGCGGGGGACTAGCACAGATACGCAGTATTTT. Amino acids: CASSQRGTSTDTQYF.

This chain connects TRBV30 to TRBJ2-7, with 10 bases that match TRBD1. This CDR3 is built from 17 residues. After removal of 2 bases from V and 0 bases from J, the junction contained 10 bases not matched to a gene. Germline values: CDR1 GTSNPN, CDR2 SVGIG (reference sequence). CDR3 residues: CAWSLRTGGDFSYEQYF. The CDR3 coding sequence is TGTGCCTGGAGTTTACGGACAGGGGGGGACTTCTCCTACGAGCAGTACTTC.

This clone was detected a few times. The rearrangement joins TRBV7-3 to TRBJ1-1; the D gene is possibly TRBD1 (6 bases). Germline V CDR1 and CDR2: SGHTA, FQGTGA. There are 15 residues in the CDR3. The ends were cut back, 4 bases at V and 4 bases at J, with 16 bases in the middle. Here the CDR3 DNA reads TGTGCCAGCAGCTCTGAACAGGGAATGTTCACTGAAGCTTTCTTT. As protein: CASSSEQGMFTEAFF.

This clone occurred a few times. The gene calls are TRBV7-9 and TRBJ1-5, with a possible D match to TRBD1 (5 bases). Per the germline V gene, CDR1 is SEHNR and CDR2 is FQNEAQ (reference sequence). The germline V and J ends were trimmed by 5 bases and 4 bases, with 12 bases remaining between them. The CDR3 runs 14 residues. CDR3 nucleotides: TGTGCCAGCAGCCAGGGCGGGTCAAATCAGCCCCAGCATTTT. It encodes CASSQGGSNQPQHF.

This rearrangement joins TRBV4-1 to TRBJ2-3; 8 bases align to TRBD2. The V gene's germline CDR1 is MGHRA and CDR2 YSYEKL. The CDR3 loop spans 14 amino acids. With 4 bases clipped from V and 2 bases from J, the junction kept 2 bases outside the gene matches. The chain's CDR3 is CASSLGLDTDTQYF. For the CDR3, the DNA is TGCGCCAGCAGCCTGGGACTAGACACAGATACGCAGTATTTT.

The chain employs TRBV6-1 and TRBJ2-1; perhaps TRBD2 as D (7 bases). Germline loops: CDR1 MNHNS, CDR2 SASEGT. V was cut by 0 bases and J by 5 bases, with 8 bases left in between. The CDR3 has 14 residues. CDR3 DNA sequence: TGTGCCAGCAGTGAAGCGGGGGGGCACAATGAGCAGTTCTTC. Translation gives CASSEAGGHNEQFF.

This rearrangement joins TRBV7-8 to TRBJ2-5; TRBD1 matches at 9 bases. With V trimmed by 5 bases and J by 4 bases, 11 bases remained unmatched. CDR3 length equals 16 residues. Germline CDR1 SGHVS, CDR2 FQNEAQ. This CDR3 is CASSPTGTGQRETQYF. CDR3 bases: TGTGCCAGCAGCCCGACCGGGACAGGGCAGCGAGAGACCCAGTACTTC. Full variable domain (outside the CDR3, taken from reference TRBV7-8 and TRBJ2-5): GAGVSQSPRYKVAKRGQDVALRCDPISGHVSLFWYQQALGQGPEFLTYFQNEAQLDKSGLPSDRFFAERPEGSVSTLKIQRTQQEDSAVYLCASSPTGTGQRETQYFGPGTRLLVL.

This clone was seen once. This sequence joins TRBV7-6 and TRBJ2-7; 8 bases are a match to TRBD1. The CDR3 contains 16 residues. In germline, CDR1 is SGHVS, CDR2 FNYEAQ. With V trimmed by 3 bases and J by 2 bases, 9 bases remained unmatched. The CDR3 loop reads CASSFYRDRNPYEQYF. The CDR3 region has the DNA TGTGCCAGCAGCTTCTACCGGGACAGGAATCCCTACGAGCAGTACTTC.

This chain links TRBV7-9 with TRBJ2-6; possible D gene TRBD1, 5 bases. The V end lost 5 bases, the J end lost 2 bases, and 7 bases lay between the germline ends. The CDR3 has 14 amino acids. Germline loops: CDR1 SEHNR, CDR2 FQNEAQ (reference sequence). The CDR3 reads CASSDSTGANVLTF. Here the CDR3 DNA reads TGTGCCAGCAGCGACAGTACTGGGGCCAACGTCCTGACTTTC.

This sequence joins TRBV9 and TRBJ2-7, with 11 nucleotides matching TRBD2. The J segment lost 0 bases and the V segment lost 4 bases, leaving 3 bases of the junction unmatched. CDR3 size: 15 residues. Germline V gives CDR1 SGDLS, CDR2 YYNGEE. The CDR3 sequence is CASSTGLAGSYEQYF. The CDR3 nucleotides are TGTGCCAGCAGCACCGGACTAGCGGGCTCCTACGAGCAGTACTTC. The full variable domain, with the rest looked up from reference TRBV9 and TRBJ2-7, is DSGVTQTPKHLITATGQRVTLRCSPRSGDLSVYWYQQSLDQGLQFLIQYYNGEERAKGNILERFSAQQFPDLHSELNLSSLELGDSALYFCASSTGLAGSYEQYFGPGTRLTVT.

V and J are TRBV12-5 and TRBJ2-7; the match to TRBD1 covers 10 bases. The CDR3 runs 17 residues. The germline CDR1 and CDR2 sequences are LGHNT and FRNRAP. J lost 2 bases, V lost 6 bases, and 13 bases had no gene match. CDR3 nucleotide sequence: TGTGCTAGTGGCACAACGTCCCCCGGGACAGGGGCCTACGAGCAGTACTTC. Its translation: CASGTTSPGTGAYEQYF.

V usage is TRBV29-1 and J usage is TRBJ2-1; tentative D call: TRBD1 (5 bases). Germline values: CDR1 SQVTM, CDR2 ANQGSEA. The germline V and J ends were trimmed by 8 bases and 3 bases, with 8 bases remaining between them. This CDR3 is 11 amino acids long. DNA of the CDR3: TGCAGCTCGGACATCTACAATGAGCAGTTCTTC. Residues: CSSDIYNEQFF.

This chain joins TRBV29-1 and TRBJ1-4; D remains ambiguous. The CDR3 spans 13 residues. Germline-derived CDR1 and CDR2 are SQVTM and ANQGSEA. V lost 7 bases, J lost 0 bases, and 9 bases lay in between. The CDR3 here is CSGWAATNEKLFF. The CDR3, as DNA: TGCAGCGGATGGGCAGCAACTAATGAAAAACTGTTTTTT.

The chain joins TRBV15 to TRBJ2-7; TRBD2 is a possible D gene (5 bases). V gave up 2 bases and J gave up 0 bases, with 11 bases separating them. CDR3 length: 15 amino acids. Looked up from germline, CDR1 is LNHNV and CDR2 is YYDKDF (reference sequence). CDR3 DNA sequence: TGTGCCACCAGCAGATCCATGGGGAGCTCCTACGAGCAGTACTTC. Encoded protein: CATSRSMGSSYEQYF.

V is TRBV2 and J is TRBJ2-5, with TRBD2 matching 11 bases. From germline, CDR1 is SNHLY and CDR2 FYNNEI. The CDR3 covers 15 residues. V lost 7 bases to trimming and J lost 1 base; unmatched junction nucleotides: 5. CDR3 protein: CASMGTSGGQETQYF. The CDR3 region has the DNA TGTGCCAGCATGGGGACTAGCGGAGGCCAAGAGACCCAGTACTTC.

This clone was counted between two and nine times. This chain connects TRBV5-4 to TRBJ1-1; possibly TRBD1 for D (5 bases). Germline lookup yields CDR1 SGHNT and CDR2 YYREEE (reference sequence). Trimming left V 5 bases short and J 3 bases short, with 17 bases between. CDR3 length equals 15 residues. The CDR3 loop is CASSPPPQGYTEAFF. The DNA for the CDR3 is TGTGCCAGCAGTCCTCCCCCCCAGGGTTACACTGAAGCTTTCTTT.

The V and J genes are TRBV4-2 and TRBJ2-7; D ambiguous. V dropped 1 base and J dropped 4 bases, with 8 bases sitting between them. The germline V gene has CDR1 LGHNA and CDR2 YNFKEQ. The CDR3 sequence is 13 residues long. This CDR3 is CASSQVPSYEQYF. In DNA, the CDR3 is TGTGCCAGCAGCCAAGTACCCTCTTACGAGCAGTACTTC.

V is TRBV19 and J is TRBJ2-3; TRBD2 matches 7 bases. This CDR3 contains 16 residues. The ends lost 5 bases at V and 2 bases at J; junction bases unmatched: 10. Per germline, CDR1 LNHDA and CDR2 SQIVND (reference sequence). DNA of the CDR3: TGTGCCAGTAGTGCTCGGGGGGTTCCGTACACAGATACGCAGTATTTT. Translating it yields CASSARGVPYTDTQYF.

This chain joins TRBV27 and TRBJ2-2; TRBD1 agrees at 9 bases. This CDR3 region has 15 residues. V lost 6 bases, J lost 4 bases, and 6 bases stayed unmatched. Germline V gene lookup returns CDR1 MNHEY and CDR2 SMNVEV (reference sequence). The CDR3 here is CASRQGAKGTGELFF. CDR3 sequence (DNA): TGTGCCAGCAGACAGGGGGCGAAGGGCACCGGGGAGCTGTTTTTT.

The chain joins TRBV12-5 to TRBJ1-5; no definite D call. V was shortened by 0 bases and J by 0 bases, with 6 bases between the two germline ends. The CDR3 is 15 residues long. Per germline, CDR1 LGHNT and CDR2 FRNRAP. The CDR3 loop is CASGLVPHSNQPQHF. The CDR3 nucleotides are TGTGCTAGTGGTTTGGTACCGCATAGCAATCAGCCCCAGCATTTT.

There are a few counts of this clone. This chain links TRBV7-9 with TRBJ2-3; D is undetermined. Trimming took 5 bases from V and 3 from J, leaving 12 bases between them. This CDR3 contains 14 residues. From germline, CDR1 is SEHNR and CDR2 FQNEAQ (reference sequence). The CDR3 DNA is TGTGCCAGCAGCCCAATACGGAAAACAGATACGCAGTATTTT. Amino acid sequence: CASSPIRKTDTQYF.